The clone carrying this T cell receptor beta chain was detected a few times. These data come from a study of early T cells in non-severe SARS-CoV-2 infection. The V gene lost 6 bases and the J gene lost 5 bases, with 13 bases spanning the gap. The CDR3 is made up of 14 amino acids. The germline gives CDR1 SGHTA, CDR2 FQGNSA. Each CDR3 protein gets one entry after TCRdb re-called the 5' RACE reads with MiXCR. Here the sample spans 85,000 to 90,000 distinct CDR3 sequences, around 13% being singletons. The source of this sequence is an adult who was a healthcare worker with PCR-confirmed SARS-CoV-2 infection or an uninfected control (not recorded which). The sequencing input was whole blood. The V gene is TRBV7-2, the J gene TRBJ2-2, with unresolved D. The CDR3 DNA follows: TGTGCCAGCAGTTCCCAGTTCGGTACCGGGGAGCTGTTTTTT. This encodes CASSSQFGTGELFF.